This T cell receptor beta chain was found in a study of blood T cell repertoires in COVID-19. Assay used: immunoSEQ multiplex PCR; TCRdb lists only in-frame clones, some missing. The sample consists of under 300,000 clones, 88% of them appearing once. Germline lookup yields CDR1 LNHDA and CDR2 SQIVND (reference sequence). CDR3 size: 12 residues. After removal of 7 bases from V and 7 bases from J, the junction contained 5 bases not matched to a gene. The chain recombines TRBV19 with TRBJ1-2; 8 nucleotides agree with TRBD1. The sample consisted of peripheral blood. The TCR originated in a woman aged 40-49 years who had recovered from COVID-19. CDR3 protein: CASTLDRAGYTF. DNA for the CDR3: TGTGCCAGTACCCTGGACAGGGCTGGCTACACCTTC.